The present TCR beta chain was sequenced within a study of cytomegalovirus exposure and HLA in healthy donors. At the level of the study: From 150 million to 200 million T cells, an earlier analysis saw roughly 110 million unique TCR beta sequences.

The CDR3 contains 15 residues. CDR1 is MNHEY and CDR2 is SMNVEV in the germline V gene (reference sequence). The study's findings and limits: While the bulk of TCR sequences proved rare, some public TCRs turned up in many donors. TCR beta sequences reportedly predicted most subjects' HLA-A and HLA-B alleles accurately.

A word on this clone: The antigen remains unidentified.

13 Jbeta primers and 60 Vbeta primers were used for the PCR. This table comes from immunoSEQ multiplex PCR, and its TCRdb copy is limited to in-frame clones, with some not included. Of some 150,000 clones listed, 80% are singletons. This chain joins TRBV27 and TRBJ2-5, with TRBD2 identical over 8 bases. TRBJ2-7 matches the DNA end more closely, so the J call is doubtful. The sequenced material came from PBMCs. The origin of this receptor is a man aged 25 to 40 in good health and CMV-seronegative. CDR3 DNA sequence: TGTGCCAGCAGAACTGAGACTAGCGCCTCCTACGAGCAGTACTTC. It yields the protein CASRTETSASYEQYF.